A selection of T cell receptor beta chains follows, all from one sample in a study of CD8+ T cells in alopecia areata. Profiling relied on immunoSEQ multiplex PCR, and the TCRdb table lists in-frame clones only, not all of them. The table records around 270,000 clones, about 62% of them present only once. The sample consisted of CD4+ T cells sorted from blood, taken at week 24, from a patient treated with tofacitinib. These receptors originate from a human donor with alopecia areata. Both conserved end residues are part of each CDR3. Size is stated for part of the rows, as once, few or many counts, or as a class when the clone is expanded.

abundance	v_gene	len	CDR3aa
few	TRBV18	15	CASSPESSYNSPLHF
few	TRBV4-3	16	CASSQYQAFGLYEQYF
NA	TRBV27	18	CASSSTGQILYSNQPQHF
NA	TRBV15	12	CATRDRVGGYTF
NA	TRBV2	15	CASSELTGSTDTQYF
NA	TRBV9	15	CASSPSGGLSQPQHF
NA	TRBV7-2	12	CASSSGVDEQFF
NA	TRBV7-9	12	CASSPQGDGYTF
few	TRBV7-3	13	CASSPSGNNEQFF
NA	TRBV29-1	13	CSVVHRLGNEQYF